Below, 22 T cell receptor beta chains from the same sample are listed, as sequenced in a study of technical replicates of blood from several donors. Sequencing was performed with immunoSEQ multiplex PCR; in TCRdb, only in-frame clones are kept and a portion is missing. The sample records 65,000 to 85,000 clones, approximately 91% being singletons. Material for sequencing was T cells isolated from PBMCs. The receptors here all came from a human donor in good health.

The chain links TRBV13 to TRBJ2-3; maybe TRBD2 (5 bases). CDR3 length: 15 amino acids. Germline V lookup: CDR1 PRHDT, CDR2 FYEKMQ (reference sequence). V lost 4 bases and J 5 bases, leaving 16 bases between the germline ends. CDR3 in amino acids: CASSSWAVGKDTQYF. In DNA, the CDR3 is TGTGCCAGCAGCTCTTGGGCCGTCGGGAAAGATACGCAGTATTTT.

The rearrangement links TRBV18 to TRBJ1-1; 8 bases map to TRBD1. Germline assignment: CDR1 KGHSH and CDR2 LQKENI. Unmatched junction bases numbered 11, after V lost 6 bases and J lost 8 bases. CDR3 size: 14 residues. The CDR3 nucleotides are TGTGCCAGCTCGCTGGGACAGGATCCACTCGAAGCTTTCTTT. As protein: CASSLGQDPLEAFF.

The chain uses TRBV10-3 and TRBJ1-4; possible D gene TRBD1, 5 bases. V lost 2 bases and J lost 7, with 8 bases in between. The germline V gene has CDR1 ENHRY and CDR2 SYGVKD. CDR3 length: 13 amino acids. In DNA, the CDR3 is TGTGCCATCAGTGAGGCTAGGGGTGAAAAACTGTTTTTT. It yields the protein CAISEARGEKLFF.

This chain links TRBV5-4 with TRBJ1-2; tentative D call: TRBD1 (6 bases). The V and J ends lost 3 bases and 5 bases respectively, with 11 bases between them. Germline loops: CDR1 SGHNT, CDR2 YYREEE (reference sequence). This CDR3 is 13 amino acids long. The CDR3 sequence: CASSSGQSYGYTF. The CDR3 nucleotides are TGTGCCAGCAGCTCTGGACAGTCTTATGGCTACACCTTC.

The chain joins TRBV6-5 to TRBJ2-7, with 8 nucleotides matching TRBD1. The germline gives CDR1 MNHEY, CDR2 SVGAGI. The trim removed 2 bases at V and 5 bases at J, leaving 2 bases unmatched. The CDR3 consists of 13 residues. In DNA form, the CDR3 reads TGTGCCAGCAGTTACCCAGGGGGCGACGAGCAGTACTTC. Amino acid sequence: CASSYPGGDEQYF.

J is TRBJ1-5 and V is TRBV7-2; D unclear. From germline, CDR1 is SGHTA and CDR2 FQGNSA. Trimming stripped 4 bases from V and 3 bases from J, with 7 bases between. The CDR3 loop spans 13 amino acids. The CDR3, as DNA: TGTGCCAGCAGCTCGGAGATCAATCAGCCCCAGCATTTT. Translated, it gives CASSSEINQPQHF.

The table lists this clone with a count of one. CDR3 amino acids: CAIRLRLRASYEQYF. CDR3 nucleotide sequence: TGTGCCATAAGACTAAGGTTGAGAGCCTCCTACGAGCAGTACTTC. The genes are TRBV21-1 and TRBJ2-7; the table's D call, TRBD2, has no DNA check behind it. TRBV21-1 is assigned pseudogene status. The CDR3 loop spans 15 amino acids.

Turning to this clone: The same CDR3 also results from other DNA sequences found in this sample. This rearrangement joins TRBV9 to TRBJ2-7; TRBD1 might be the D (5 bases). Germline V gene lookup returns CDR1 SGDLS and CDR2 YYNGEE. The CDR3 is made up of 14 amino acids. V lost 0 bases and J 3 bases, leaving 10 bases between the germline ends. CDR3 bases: TGTGCCAGCAGCGTAGGGGGCAGAGGCTACGAGCAGTACTTC. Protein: CASSVGGRGYEQYF.

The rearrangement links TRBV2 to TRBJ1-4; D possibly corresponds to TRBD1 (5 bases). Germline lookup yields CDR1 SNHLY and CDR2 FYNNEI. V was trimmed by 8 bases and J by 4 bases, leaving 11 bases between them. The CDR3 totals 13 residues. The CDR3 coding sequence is TGTGCCAGCCGACGGGGGGATAATGAAAAACTGTTTTTT. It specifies CASRRGDNEKLFF. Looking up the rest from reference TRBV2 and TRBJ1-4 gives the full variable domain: EPEVTQTPSHQVTQMGQEVILRCVPISNHLYFYWYRQILGQKVEFLVSFYNNEISEKSEIFDDQFSVERPDGSNFTLKIRSTKLEDSAMYFCASRRGDNEKLFFGSGTQLSVL.

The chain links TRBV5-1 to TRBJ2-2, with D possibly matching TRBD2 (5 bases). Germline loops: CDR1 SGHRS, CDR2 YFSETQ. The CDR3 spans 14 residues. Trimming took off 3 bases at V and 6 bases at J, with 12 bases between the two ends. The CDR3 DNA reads TGCGCCAGCAGCTACCGGGGTGGGGCCGGGGAGCTGTTTTTT. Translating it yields CASSYRGGAGELFF.

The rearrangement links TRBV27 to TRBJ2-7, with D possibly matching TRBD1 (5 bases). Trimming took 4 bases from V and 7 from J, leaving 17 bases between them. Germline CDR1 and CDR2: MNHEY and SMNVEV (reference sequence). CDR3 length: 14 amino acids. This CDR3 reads CASSYTDSRREQYF. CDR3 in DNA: TGTGCCAGCAGTTACACCGACAGCCGTCGGGAGCAGTACTTC.

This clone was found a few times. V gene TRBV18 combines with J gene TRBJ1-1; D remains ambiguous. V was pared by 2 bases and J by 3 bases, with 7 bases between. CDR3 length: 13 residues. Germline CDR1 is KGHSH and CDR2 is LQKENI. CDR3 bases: TGTGCCAGCTCACCAATCGGGGACACTGAAGCTTTCTTT. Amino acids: CASSPIGDTEAFF.

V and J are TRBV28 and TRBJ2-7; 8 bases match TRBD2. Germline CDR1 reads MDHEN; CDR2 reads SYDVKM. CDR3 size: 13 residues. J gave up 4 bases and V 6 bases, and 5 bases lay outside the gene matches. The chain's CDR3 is CASRDSGKYEQYF. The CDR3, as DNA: TGTGCCAGCAGGGATAGCGGGAAGTACGAGCAGTACTTC.

CDR3 region: CASSFPDRENEQYF. Written as DNA, the CDR3 is TGTGCCAGCAGCTTTCCGGACAGGGAAAACGAGCAGTACTTC. The rearrangement uses TRBV7-9 and TRBJ2-7; TRBD1 matches 8 bases. Germline V gene sequence: CDR1 SEHNR, CDR2 FQNEAQ (reference sequence). The CDR3 is made up of 14 amino acids. The V gene end was trimmed by 3 bases and the J gene end by 5 bases; junction bases not matched to a gene: 6.

CDR3 in amino acids: CASSQEVDTEAFF. The CDR3, as DNA: TGTGCCAGCAGCCAAGAAGTAGACACTGAAGCTTTCTTT. The V and J genes are TRBV14 and TRBJ1-1; D is unresolved. V was clipped by 0 bases and J by 3 bases, with 5 bases between them. The CDR3 has 13 residues. Germline V gives CDR1 SGHDN, CDR2 FVKESK.

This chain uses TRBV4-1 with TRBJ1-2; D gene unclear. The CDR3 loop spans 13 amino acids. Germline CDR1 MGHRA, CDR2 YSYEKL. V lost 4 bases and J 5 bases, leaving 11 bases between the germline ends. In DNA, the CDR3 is TGCGCCAGCAGCCCTCGGGTGGCGTATGGCTACACCTTC. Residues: CASSPRVAYGYTF.

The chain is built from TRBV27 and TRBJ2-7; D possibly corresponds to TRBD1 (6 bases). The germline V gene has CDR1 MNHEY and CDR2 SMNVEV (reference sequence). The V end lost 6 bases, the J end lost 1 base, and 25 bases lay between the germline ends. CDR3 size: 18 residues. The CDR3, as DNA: TGTGCCAGCAGCTTAGGCCCTCTCCACATGGGGGCGTCCTACGAGCAGTACTTC. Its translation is CASSLGPLHMGASYEQYF.

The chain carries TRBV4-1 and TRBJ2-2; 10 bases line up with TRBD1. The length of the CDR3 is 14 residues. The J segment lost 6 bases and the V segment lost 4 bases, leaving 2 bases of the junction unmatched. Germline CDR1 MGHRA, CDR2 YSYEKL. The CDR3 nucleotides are TGCGCCAGCAGCCCCGGGACAGGGGCCGGGGAGCTGTTTTTT. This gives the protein CASSPGTGAGELFF.

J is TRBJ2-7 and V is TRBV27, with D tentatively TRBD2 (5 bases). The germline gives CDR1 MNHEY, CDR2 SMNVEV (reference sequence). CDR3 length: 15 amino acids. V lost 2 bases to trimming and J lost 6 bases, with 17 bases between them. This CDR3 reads CASSLETTSRSEQYF. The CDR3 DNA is TGTGCCAGCAGTTTAGAGACTACTAGTAGATCCGAGCAGTACTTC.

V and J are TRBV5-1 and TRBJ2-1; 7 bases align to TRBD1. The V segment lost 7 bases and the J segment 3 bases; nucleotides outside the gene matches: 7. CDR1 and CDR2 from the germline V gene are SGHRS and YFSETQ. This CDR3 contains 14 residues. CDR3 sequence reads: CASSAGTVYNEQFF. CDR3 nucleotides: TGCGCCAGCTCCGCCGGGACAGTCTACAATGAGCAGTTCTTC.

CDR3 bases: TGCAGCGTTCATAGGGGGCAGGATACGCAGTATTTT. This encodes CSVHRGQDTQYF. The chain carries TRBV29-1 and TRBJ2-3, with 7 positions matching TRBD1. In germline, CDR1 is SQVTM, CDR2 ANQGSEA. With 5 bases clipped from V and 6 bases from J, the junction kept 5 bases outside the gene matches. The CDR3 totals 12 residues.

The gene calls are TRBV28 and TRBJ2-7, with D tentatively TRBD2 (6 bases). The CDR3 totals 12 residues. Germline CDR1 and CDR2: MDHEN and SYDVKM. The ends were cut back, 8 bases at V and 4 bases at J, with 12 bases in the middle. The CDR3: CASLSGTYEQYF. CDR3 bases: TGTGCCAGCCTCTCCGGGACTTACGAGCAGTACTTC.